These 20 T cell receptor beta chains were sequenced from one sample in a study of a mutant IDH1 vaccine in newly diagnosed glioma. No antigen has been assigned to these receptors. The repertoire was sequenced with immunoSEQ multiplex PCR; TCRdb's copy has only in-frame clones and lacks some. The sample carries approximately 79,000 clones, more than 80% recorded once. Time point denoted: week 23, last vaccination. Vaccination used 300 ug of mutant IDH1 20-mer peptide per dose, with topical imiquimod. Sequenced here: PBMCs, sampled from a glioma patient whose treatment included an IDH1 peptide vaccine. These receptors were collected from a woman aged 50 to 60 with glioma.

The chain employs TRBV30 and TRBJ2-5, with 8 nucleotides matching TRBD2. V shed 3 bases and J 7 bases; nucleotides not matched to a gene: 13. The CDR3 is 15 amino acids. Germline CDR1 is GTSNPN and CDR2 is SVGIG (reference sequence). The CDR3 coding sequence is TGTGCCTGGAGGGGGGGACTAGGCTCCATCGGGACCCAGTACTTC. It specifies CAWRGGLGSIGTQYF.

This rearrangement joins TRBV4-1 to TRBJ2-3, with 7 bases identical to TRBD2. Germline V CDR1 and CDR2: MGHRA, YSYEKL. CDR3 size: 14 residues. The V segment lost 1 base and the J segment 5 bases; nucleotides outside the gene matches: 3. CDR3 sequence (DNA): TGCGCCAGCAGCCAAGGGGTAGCGGGAGATACGCAGTATTTT. This codes for CASSQGVAGDTQYF.

This chain uses TRBV14 with TRBJ2-3; D remains unclear. V shed 4 bases and J shed 8 bases, with 16 bases lying between them. This CDR3 is 14 amino acids long. Per the germline V gene, CDR1 is SGHDN and CDR2 is FVKESK. The DNA of the CDR3 is TGTGCCAGCAGCCTTGCATACGGCATGGGTACGCAGTATTTT. Protein product: CASSLAYGMGTQYF.

The rearrangement uses TRBV6-6 and TRBJ2-5; 7 bases map to TRBD1. The CDR3 is made up of 14 amino acids. Losses at the gene ends were 7 bases for V and 1 base for J; bases not matched to a gene: 6. From germline, CDR1 is MNHNY and CDR2 SVGAGI (reference sequence). The CDR3 sequence is CASIPTGSQETQYF. DNA of the CDR3: TGTGCCAGCATCCCGACAGGGTCCCAAGAGACCCAGTACTTC.

This chain uses TRBV28 with TRBJ1-1, with D uncertain. The ends were cut back, 2 bases at V and 1 base at J, with 8 bases in the middle. This CDR3 comprises 14 residues. CDR1 MDHEN and CDR2 SYDVKM come from the germline V gene. CDR3 coding DNA: TGTGCCAGCAGTTTACTGAATGCGAACACTGAAGCTTTCTTT. This gives the protein CASSLLNANTEAFF.

The chain recombines TRBV7-9 with TRBJ2-5; 8 nucleotides match TRBD1. The assigned J gene may be wrong: the sequence end matches TRBJ2-7 better. The CDR3 is 16 residues long. CDR1 and CDR2 from the germline V gene are SEHNR and FQNEAQ (reference sequence). The CDR3 region has the DNA TGTGCCAGCAGCTTAAGACAGGGGCGTCCCTCCTACGAGCAGTACTTC. Translating it yields CASSLRQGRPSYEQYF.

J is TRBJ2-3 and V is TRBV5-1; D is uncertain. Trimming left V 0 bases short and J 1 base short, with 9 bases between. The CDR3 contains 15 residues. Germline lookup yields CDR1 SGHRS and CDR2 YFSETQ. As DNA, the CDR3 is TGCGCCAGCAGCTTGGGAGGTGGTGGCACAGATACGCAGTATTTT. Encoded protein: CASSLGGGGTDTQYF.

The rearrangement joins TRBV6-6 to TRBJ2-7; TRBD2 matches 11 bases. The germline CDR1 and CDR2 sequences are MNHNY and SVGAGI (reference sequence). The CDR3 contains 15 residues. The trim removed 6 bases at V and 2 bases at J, leaving 6 bases unmatched. CDR3 residues: CASSRGLAVTYEQYF. In nucleotides, the CDR3 is TGTGCCAGCAGCCGGGGACTAGCGGTTACCTACGAGCAGTACTTC.

CDR3 nucleotide sequence: TGTGCCAGCAGCCTCGGGGGGGCTAGGAACACCGGGGAGCTGTTTTTT. This encodes CASSLGGARNTGELFF. V is TRBV11-2 and J is TRBJ2-2; TRBD2 agrees at 8 bases. CDR3 length equals 16 residues. V shed 5 bases, J shed 1 base, and the junction held 6 bases outside the gene matches. Germline V CDR1 and CDR2: SGHAT, FQNNGV.

J is TRBJ2-3 and V is TRBV9; possibly TRBD1 or TRBD2 for D (5 bases each). Trimming removed 1 base at V and 2 bases at J, with 8 bases between. Germline V gene lookup returns CDR1 SGDLS and CDR2 YYNGEE. The CDR3 is 14 residues long. In DNA form, the CDR3 reads TGTGCCAGCAGCGTAAGGGACGTCACAGATACGCAGTATTTT. Translating gives CASSVRDVTDTQYF.

This chain joins TRBV18 and TRBJ2-5; 7 bases are a match to TRBD1. J was trimmed by 4 bases and V by 3 bases; bases with no gene match: 5. CDR1 is KGHSH, CDR2 LQKENI, per germline. This CDR3 is 14 amino acids long. The DNA of the CDR3 is TGTGCCAGCTCACCGGGACAGAGGCGAGAGACCCAGTACTTC. It yields the protein CASSPGQRRETQYF.

The chain recombines TRBV7-3 with TRBJ2-2, with 7 nucleotides matching TRBD2. The V and J ends lost 2 bases and 1 base, in that order; junction bases with no gene match: 4. Germline V gene data show CDR1 as SGHTA and CDR2 as FQGTGA. This CDR3 is 16 amino acids long. The CDR3 loop reads CASSLLGGRNTGELFF. In DNA, the CDR3 is TGTGCCAGCAGCTTATTGGGAGGGAGGAACACCGGGGAGCTGTTTTTT.

This clone appeared a few times. The chain employs TRBV19 and TRBJ1-1; TRBD1 agrees at 7 bases. V dropped 5 bases and J dropped 0; count of bases not matched to a gene: 9. The CDR3 sequence is 16 residues long. Germline lookup yields CDR1 LNHDA and CDR2 SQIVND (reference sequence). The DNA for the CDR3 is TGTGCCAGTAGTGAGGGGGCAGGGCCCATGAACACTGAAGCTTTCTTT. Its translation: CASSEGAGPMNTEAFF.

The chain recombines TRBV9 with TRBJ1-1, with a possible D match to TRBD1 (5 bases). The CDR3 is 14 residues long. The V gene's germline CDR1 is SGDLS and CDR2 YYNGEE. The V end lost 4 bases, the J end lost 3 bases, and 13 bases lay between the germline ends. CDR3 sequence reads: CASSPAGRYTEAFF. CDR3 DNA sequence: TGTGCCAGCAGCCCAGCGGGACGTTACACTGAAGCTTTCTTT.

This chain uses TRBV29-1 with TRBJ2-7; D unresolved. CDR3 length equals 13 residues. Trimming stripped 0 bases from V and 1 base from J, with 7 bases between. CDR1 SQVTM and CDR2 ANQGSEA come from the germline V gene. The CDR3 loop reads CSVEDEPSYEQYF. In DNA form, the CDR3 reads TGCAGCGTTGAAGATGAACCTTCCTACGAGCAGTACTTC.

The CDR3 loop reads CASTPLGGDYTF. CDR3 in DNA: TGTGCCAGCACCCCTCTGGGAGGAGACTACACCTTC. J is TRBJ1-2 and V is TRBV28; D gene uncertain. Trimming took 7 bases from V and 10 from J, leaving 16 bases between them. The CDR3 spans 12 residues. Per germline, CDR1 MDHEN and CDR2 SYDVKM.

The chain recombines TRBV19 with TRBJ1-3; possibly TRBD1 for D (5 bases). In germline, CDR1 is LNHDA, CDR2 SQIVND (reference sequence). The CDR3 sequence is 15 residues long. Trimming removed 8 bases from V and 0 bases from J, with 14 bases in between. This CDR3 is CASGRAGSSGNTIYF. CDR3 nucleotide sequence: TGTGCCAGTGGCCGGGCAGGGAGCTCTGGAAACACCATATATTTT.

The genes are TRBV6-5 and TRBJ1-4; D gene uncertain. The CDR3 sequence is 13 residues long. Germline values: CDR1 MNHEY, CDR2 SVGAGI. Deletions cut 7 bases from V and 2 bases from J, with 8 bases between. The CDR3: CASTRTTNEKLFF. The CDR3 DNA reads as TGTGCCAGCACGCGTACGACTAATGAAAAACTGTTTTTT.

The chain uses TRBV12-5 and TRBJ2-2, with 8 bases that match TRBD1. The V gene end was trimmed by 2 bases and the J gene end by 6 bases; junction bases not matched to a gene: 2. The CDR3 runs to 14 residues. CDR1 and CDR2 (germline): LGHNT, FRNRAP. In DNA, the CDR3 is TGTGCTAGTGGTTTGACAGGGGGAGCCGGGGAGCTGTTTTTT. Its translation is CASGLTGGAGELFF. The full variable domain, with the rest looked up from reference TRBV12-5 and TRBJ2-2, is DARVTQTPRHKVTEMGQEVTMRCQPILGHNTVFWYRQTMMQGLELLAYFRNRAPLDDSGMPKDRFSAEMPDATLATLKIQPSEPRDSAVYFCASGLTGGAGELFFGEGSRLTVL.

The rearrangement joins TRBV28 to TRBJ1-1; D uncertain. The CDR3 extends over 12 amino acids. Germline CDR1 is MDHEN and CDR2 is SYDVKM. V lost 2 bases, J lost 0 bases, and 1 base lay in between. The DNA for the CDR3 is TGTGCCAGCAGTTTACTGAACACTGAAGCTTTCTTT. It codes for CASSLLNTEAFF.